This TCR beta chain is drawn from a study of T cell clonality in common variable immunodeficiency. Study-level results: Repertoire-complication correlations in CVID were limited by patient heterogeneity. TCRbeta clonality was increased in CVID versus healthy controls.

Measured with immunoSEQ multiplex PCR; TCRdb has only the in-frame clones, and not every one. Recorded here are approximately 40,000 clones, none singletons. At least ten counts were recorded for this clone. The target antigen is unknown. The CDR3 end falls 3 residues outside the read, so it is completed with the germline J gene. Heparinized whole blood, 5 to 8 ml, came from each donor. V lost 4 bases and J lost 4; bases outside the gene matches: 4. This CDR3 region has 13 residues. The germline V gene has CDR1 DFQATT and CDR2 SNEGSKA (reference sequence). Sequenced material: peripheral blood mononuclear cells. The V gene is TRBV20-1, the J gene TRBJ1-2; TRBD1 agrees at 9 bases. The source of this sequence is a person aged 18 to 75 in good health. CDR3: CSAMHRGLYGYTF. The DNA read from the CDR3 is TGCAGTGCTATGCACAGGGGGCTCTATGGC.